The T cell receptor beta chain under discussion was sequenced for a study of T cell clonality in common variable immunodeficiency. Reduced serum IgG, IgA and/or IgM plus specific antibody deficiency defined CVID. Per germline, CDR1 LNHDA and CDR2 SQIVND (reference sequence). This CDR3 is 17 amino acids long. Findings and limits, study-wide: Authors noted CVID clonality's cause needs subpopulation repertoire sequencing. CVID patient heterogeneity limited repertoire-clinical complication correlations. Reportedly, TCR beta sequences from common variable immunodeficiency showed fewer deletions and N-nucleotide insertions. TCRbeta clonality was increased in CVID versus healthy controls.

Only in-frame clones appear in the TCRdb table, and some are missing; sequencing was by immunoSEQ multiplex PCR. The sample includes more than 30,000 clones, none of them occurring once. This clone was detected ten times or more. The antigen remains unidentified. The read halts 3 residues ahead of the CDR3 end, with the missing end drawn from the germline J gene. The chain recombines TRBV19 with TRBJ1-4; TRBD1 matches 10 bases. The sequence came from a human donor with common variable immunodeficiency. Sequencing was performed on peripheral blood mononuclear cells. CDR3 DNA (partial): TGTGCCAGTAGTTTTCTACTCCCCGGGACAGGGGTCCGGAAA. Its protein is CASSFLLPGTGVRK. In full, the CDR3 is CASSFLLPGTGVRKLFF.